This T cell receptor (beta chain) is drawn from a study of technical replicates of blood from several donors. The germline V gene has CDR1 SEHNR and CDR2 FQNEAQ (reference sequence). Trimming removed 6 bases at V and 4 bases at J, with 13 bases between. CDR3 length equals 13 residues. The data were produced by immunoSEQ multiplex PCR, yet TCRdb's version contains in-frame clones alone and is incomplete. There are approximately 52,000 clones in the sample; more than 70% occur only once, and 5.6% lies in the top ten. The sample consisted of PBMCs. The sequence was obtained from a human donor in good health. Some clones in this sample may be carry-over from other donors' samples. The chain couples TRBV7-9 to TRBJ2-7; possible D gene TRBD2, 5 bases. The CDR3 DNA reads TGTGCCAGCAGTGGCGGGTTGGTATACGAGCAGTACTTC. This encodes CASSGGLVYEQYF.